The rows below give T cell receptor beta chains drawn from one sample of a study of beta chain features in type 1 diabetes. Sequenced by immunoSEQ multiplex PCR; TCRdb stores in-frame clones only, minus some. This table holds some 270,000 clones, around 7.8% found once. The sequenced sample consisted of central memory CD4+ T cells from blood. These receptors came from a woman in her late teens or twenties in good health. Each CDR3 is given with its conserved first and last residue. D genes are given only for firm matches. Where a row states a size, it is once, few, many or the class of an expanded clone; other rows omit it.

cdr3_nt cdr3_aa j_call clone_size v_call d_call cdr3_length
TGCAGTGCTGGACAGGTCGAGACCCAGTACTTC CSAGQVETQYF TRBJ2-5 - TRBV20-1 TRBD1 11
TGCAGCGTTGTAGCTGTCGAAGAGACCCAGTACTTC CSVVAVEETQYF TRBJ2-5 - TRBV29-1 - 12
TGTGCCAGCAGGAACCCGGGGACGGAGCAGTACTTC CASRNPGTEQYF TRBJ2-7 few TRBV5-4 - 12
TGTGCCAGCAGCCTGACAAGCGGGAGTTCCCGGATCGAGCAGTTCTTC CASSLTSGSSRIEQFF TRBJ2-1 few TRBV11-2 TRBD2 16
TGTGCCAGCAGCTTGCTAGCGTCCGCTAGTGAGCAGTTCTTC CASSLLASASEQFF TRBJ2-1 few TRBV7-9 - 14
TGTGCCAGCAGCTTTAATGGGGGCTCGGCCGGGGAGCTGTTTTTT CASSFNGGSAGELFF TRBJ2-2 few TRBV11-3 - 15
TGTGCCAGCAGTGACTGGATCCTAAAAGAGGGTACGCAGTATTTT CASSDWILKEGTQYF TRBJ2-3 few TRBV2 - 15
TGCAGCGTTGGGGGCGGAGGGGCGTACCAAGAGACCCAGTACTTC CSVGGGGAYQETQYF TRBJ2-5 - TRBV29-1 - 15
TGTGCCAGCAGCCAAACTAGGGCCACGGAGACCCAGTACTTC CASSQTRATETQYF TRBJ2-5 few TRBV5-4 - 14
TGCGCCAGCAGCTTGGGCTCGGGCGACGGAGATACGCAGTATTTT CASSLGSGDGDTQYF TRBJ2-3 - TRBV5-1 - 15
TGTGCCAGCAGCGAGTCTAAGGGTACGAGTTACAATGAGCAGTTCTTC CASSESKGTSYNEQFF TRBJ2-1 few TRBV11-3 - 16
TGTGCCAGCAGCAACCGATATAGTCATCGGTCCTACAATGAGCAGTTCTTC CASSNRYSHRSYNEQFF TRBJ2-1 few TRBV21-1 - 17
TGCAGCGTTGGGCGGGGGTCGGATGAAAAACTGTTTTTT CSVGRGSDEKLFF TRBJ1-4 few TRBV29-1 - 13
TGTGCCAGCAGCTCTATCAGGGGGGCCTCCTACAATGAGCAGTTCTTC CASSSIRGASYNEQFF TRBJ2-1 many TRBV4-2 - 16
TGTGCCAGCTCACCACCTGGGCGGTACAATGAGCAGTTCTTC CASSPPGRYNEQFF TRBJ2-1 few TRBV18 - 14